These T cell receptor beta chains were read from a single sample in a study of OX40 agonist ivuxolimab in advanced cancers. Method: immunoSEQ multiplex PCR; TCRdb's copy keeps in-frame clones and lacks some. The data contain around 33,000 clones, 80% to 95% of them singletons. The sequences come from CD4+ or CD8+ T cells sorted from blood, collected in a trial of the OX40 agonist ivuxolimab. These receptors originate from an adult with an advanced solid tumor such as melanoma, head and neck, liver or kidney cancer. CDR3s include the opening cysteine and the closing phenylalanine or tryptophan. Fields, in order: D gene, J gene, V gene, clone size, CDR3 protein, CDR3 DNA. The D gene is left open where the match is weak. Only part of the rows carry a size: once, few, many, or a class if the clone is expanded.

>TRBD1|TRBJ1-2|TRBV5-5|.
CASSEQGGYGYTF
TGTGCCAGCAGCGAACAGGGGGGCTATGGCTACACCTTC
>.|TRBJ1-5|TRBV6-1|.
CASSPGTDSNQPQHF
TGTGCCAGCAGTCCGGGGACGGATAGCAATCAGCCCCAGCATTTT
>.|TRBJ2-6|TRBV6-6|.
CASSPTDRTGANVLTF
TGTGCCAGCAGCCCGACTGACAGGACGGGGGCCAACGTCCTGACTTTC
>.|TRBJ2-3|TRBV18|.
CASSPYTDTQYF
TGTGCCAGCTCACCCTACACAGATACGCAGTATTTT
>.|TRBJ1-5|TRBV5-6|.
CASSLRPGQPRHF
TGTGCCAGCAGCTTAAGACCGGGGCAGCCCCGGCATTTT
>TRBD1|TRBJ2-5|TRBV7-2|.
CASSLFGQGAGETQYF
TGTGCCAGCAGCTTATTTGGCCAGGGGGCTGGAGAGACCCAGTACTTC
>.|TRBJ2-5|TRBV9|.
CASSGPGAWETQYF
TGTGCCAGCAGCGGACCAGGGGCGTGGGAGACCCAGTACTTC
>TRBD1|TRBJ1-4|TRBV2|.
CASSRGGVEKLFF
TGTGCCAGCAGTCGAGGGGGCGTTGAAAAACTGTTTTTT
>TRBD2|TRBJ2-3|TRBV4-1|once
CAGGSGGADTQYF
TGCGCCGGCGGGTCGGGGGGGGCAGATACGCAGTATTTT
>TRBD2|TRBJ2-5|TRBV6-1|.
CASSESGGRSGKTQYF
TGTGCCAGCAGTGAATCTGGCGGGAGGTCGGGAAAGACCCAGTACTTC
>.|TRBJ1-5|TRBV2|.
CASSGGPQPQHF
TGTGCCAGCAGTGGGGGTCCCCAGCCCCAGCATTTT
>.|TRBJ2-5|TRBV5-8|.
CASSLARIGAAGNF
TGTGCCAGCAGCTTGGCCAGGATCGGGGCGGCGGGGAACTTC
>.|TRBJ2-6|TRBV4-2|.
CASSQEIAGANVLTF
TGTGCCAGCAGCCAGGAGATAGCGGGGGCCAACGTCCTGACTTTC
>.|TRBJ2-7|TRBV6-6|once
CASSYSEGLGEQYF
TGTGCCAGCAGTTACTCGGAGGGGTTGGGCGAGCAGTACTTC
>TRBD1|TRBJ1-5|TRBV19|.
CASSISDRDSNQPQHF
TGTGCCAGTAGTATATCAGACAGGGATAGCAATCAGCCCCAGCATTTT